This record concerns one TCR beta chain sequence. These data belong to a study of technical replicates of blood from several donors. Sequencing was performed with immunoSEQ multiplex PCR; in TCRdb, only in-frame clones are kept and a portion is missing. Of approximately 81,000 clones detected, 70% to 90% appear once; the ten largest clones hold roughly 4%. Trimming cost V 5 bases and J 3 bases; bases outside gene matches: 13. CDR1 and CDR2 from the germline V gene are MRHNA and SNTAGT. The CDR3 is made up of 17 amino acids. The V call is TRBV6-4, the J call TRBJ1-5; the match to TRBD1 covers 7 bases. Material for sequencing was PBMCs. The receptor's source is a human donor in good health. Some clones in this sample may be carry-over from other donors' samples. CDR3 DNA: TGTGCCAGCAGTAGACCTTCAGACAGGGCCCTCAATCAGCCCCAGCATTTT. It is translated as CASSRPSDRALNQPQHF.